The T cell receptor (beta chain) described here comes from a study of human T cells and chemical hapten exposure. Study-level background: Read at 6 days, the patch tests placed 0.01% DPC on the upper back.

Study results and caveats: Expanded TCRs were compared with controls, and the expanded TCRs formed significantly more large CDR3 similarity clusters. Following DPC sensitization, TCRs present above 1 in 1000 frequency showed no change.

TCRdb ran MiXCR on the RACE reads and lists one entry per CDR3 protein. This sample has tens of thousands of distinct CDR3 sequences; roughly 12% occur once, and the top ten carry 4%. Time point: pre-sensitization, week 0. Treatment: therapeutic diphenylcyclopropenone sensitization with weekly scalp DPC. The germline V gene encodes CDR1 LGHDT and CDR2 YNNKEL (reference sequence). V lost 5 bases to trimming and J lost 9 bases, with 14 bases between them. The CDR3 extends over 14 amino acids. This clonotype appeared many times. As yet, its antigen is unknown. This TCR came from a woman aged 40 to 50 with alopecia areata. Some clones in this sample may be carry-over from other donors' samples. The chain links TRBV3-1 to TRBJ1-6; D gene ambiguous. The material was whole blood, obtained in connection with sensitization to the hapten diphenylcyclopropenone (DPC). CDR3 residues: CASSSFGGSSPLHF. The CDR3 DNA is TGTGCCAGCAGCTCCTTTGGAGGGAGTTCACCCCTCCACTTT. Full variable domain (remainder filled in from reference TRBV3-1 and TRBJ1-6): DTAVSQTPKYLVTQMGNDKSIKCEQNLGHDTMYWYKQDSKKFLKIMFSYNNKELIINETVPNRFSPKSPDKAHLNLHINSLELGDSAVYFCASSSFGGSSPLHFGNGTRLTVT.